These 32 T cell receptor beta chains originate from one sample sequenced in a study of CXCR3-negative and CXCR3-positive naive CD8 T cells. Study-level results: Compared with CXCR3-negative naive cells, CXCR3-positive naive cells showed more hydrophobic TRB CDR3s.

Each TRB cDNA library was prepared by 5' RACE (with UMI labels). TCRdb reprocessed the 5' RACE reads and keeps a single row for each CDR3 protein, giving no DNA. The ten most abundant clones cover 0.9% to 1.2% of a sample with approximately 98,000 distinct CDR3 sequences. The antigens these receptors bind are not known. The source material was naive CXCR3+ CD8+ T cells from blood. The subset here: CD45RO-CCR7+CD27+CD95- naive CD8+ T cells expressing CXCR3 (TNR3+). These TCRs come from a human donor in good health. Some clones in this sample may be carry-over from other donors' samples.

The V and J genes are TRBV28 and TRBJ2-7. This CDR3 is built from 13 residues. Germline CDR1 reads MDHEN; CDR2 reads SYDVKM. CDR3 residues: CASSQRVNYERYF.

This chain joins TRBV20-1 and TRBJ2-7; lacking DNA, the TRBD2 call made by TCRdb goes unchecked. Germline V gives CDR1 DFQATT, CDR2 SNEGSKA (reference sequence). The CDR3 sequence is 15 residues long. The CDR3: CSANPSGRISYEQYF.

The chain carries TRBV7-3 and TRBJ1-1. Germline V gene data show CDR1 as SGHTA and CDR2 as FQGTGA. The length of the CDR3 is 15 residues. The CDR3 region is CASSLTLGGNTEAFF.

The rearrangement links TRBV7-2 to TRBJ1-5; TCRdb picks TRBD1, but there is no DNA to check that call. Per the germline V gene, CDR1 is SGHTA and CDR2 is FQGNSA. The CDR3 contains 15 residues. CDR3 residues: CASKEGDNLRQPQHF.

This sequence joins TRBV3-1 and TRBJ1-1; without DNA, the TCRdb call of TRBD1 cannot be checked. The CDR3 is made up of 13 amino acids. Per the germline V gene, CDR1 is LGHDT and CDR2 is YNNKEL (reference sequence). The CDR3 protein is CAITDSMNTEAFF.

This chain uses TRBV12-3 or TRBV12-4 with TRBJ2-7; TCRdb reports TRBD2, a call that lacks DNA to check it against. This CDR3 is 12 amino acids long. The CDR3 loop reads CASGGDAYEQYF.

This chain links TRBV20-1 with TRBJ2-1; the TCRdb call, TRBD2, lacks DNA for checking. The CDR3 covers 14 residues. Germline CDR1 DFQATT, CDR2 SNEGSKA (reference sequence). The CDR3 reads CSARTSGDYNEQFF.

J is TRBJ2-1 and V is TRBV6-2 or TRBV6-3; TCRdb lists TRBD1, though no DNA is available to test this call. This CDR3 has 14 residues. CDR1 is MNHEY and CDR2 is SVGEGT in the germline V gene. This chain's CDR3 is CASSGTRSYNEQFF.

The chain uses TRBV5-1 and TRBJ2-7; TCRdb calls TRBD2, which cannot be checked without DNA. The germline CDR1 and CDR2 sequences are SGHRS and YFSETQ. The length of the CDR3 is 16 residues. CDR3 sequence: CASSLFAGGIDYEQYF.

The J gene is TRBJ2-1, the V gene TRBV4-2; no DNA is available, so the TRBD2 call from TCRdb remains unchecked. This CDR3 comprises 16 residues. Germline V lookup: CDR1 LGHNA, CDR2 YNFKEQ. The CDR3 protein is CASSQDPSGSVGEQFF.

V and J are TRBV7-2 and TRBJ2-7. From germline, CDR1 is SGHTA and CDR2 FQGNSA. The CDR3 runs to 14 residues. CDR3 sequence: CATKDFSSSYEQYF. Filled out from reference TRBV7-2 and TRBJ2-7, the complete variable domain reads GAGVSQSPSNKVTEKGKDVELRCDPISGHTALYWYRQSLGQGLEFLIYFQGNSAPDKSGLPSDRFSAERTGGSVSTLTIQRTQQEDSAVYLCATKDFSSSYEQYFGPGTRLTVT.

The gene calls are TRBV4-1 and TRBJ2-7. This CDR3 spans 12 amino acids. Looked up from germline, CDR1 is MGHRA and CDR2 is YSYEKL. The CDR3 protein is CASSQDSNEQYF.

CDR3 sequence reads: CAISERVLEGTPTQDTQYF. This chain links TRBV10-3 with TRBJ2-3; TCRdb's assignment of TRBD2 cannot be checked, as there is no DNA. The CDR3 spans 19 residues. Germline values: CDR1 ENHRY, CDR2 SYGVKD.

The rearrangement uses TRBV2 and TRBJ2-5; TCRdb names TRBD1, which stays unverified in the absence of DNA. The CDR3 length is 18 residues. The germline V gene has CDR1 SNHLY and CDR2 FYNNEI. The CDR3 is CASSEVPLGQGDGETQYF.

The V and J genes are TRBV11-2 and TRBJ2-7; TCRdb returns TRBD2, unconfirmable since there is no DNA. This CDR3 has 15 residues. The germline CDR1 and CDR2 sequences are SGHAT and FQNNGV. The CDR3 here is CASSLLGTAAYEQYF.

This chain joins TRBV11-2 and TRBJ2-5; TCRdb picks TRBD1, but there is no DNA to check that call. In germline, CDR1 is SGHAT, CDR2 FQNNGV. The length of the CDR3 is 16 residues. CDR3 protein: CASSAGRTGVGETQYF.

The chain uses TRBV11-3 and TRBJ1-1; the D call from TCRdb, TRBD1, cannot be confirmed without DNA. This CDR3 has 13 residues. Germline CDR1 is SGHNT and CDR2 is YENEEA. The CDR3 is CASSYPGGTEAFF. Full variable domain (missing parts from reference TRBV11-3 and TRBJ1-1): EAGVVQSPRYKIIEKKQPVAFWCNPISGHNTLYWYLQNLGQGPELLIRYENEEAVDDSQLPKDRFSAERLKGVDSTLKIQPAELGDSAVYLCASSYPGGTEAFFGQGTRLTVV.

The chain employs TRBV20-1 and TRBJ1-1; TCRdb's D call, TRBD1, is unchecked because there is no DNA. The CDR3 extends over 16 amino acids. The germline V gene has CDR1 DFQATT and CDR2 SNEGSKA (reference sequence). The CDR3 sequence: CSAREAFRTVNTEAFF.

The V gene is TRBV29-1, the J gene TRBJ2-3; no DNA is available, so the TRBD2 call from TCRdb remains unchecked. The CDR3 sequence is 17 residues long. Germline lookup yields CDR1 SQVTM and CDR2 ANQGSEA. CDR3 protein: CSVEGTSGGTSTDTQYF.

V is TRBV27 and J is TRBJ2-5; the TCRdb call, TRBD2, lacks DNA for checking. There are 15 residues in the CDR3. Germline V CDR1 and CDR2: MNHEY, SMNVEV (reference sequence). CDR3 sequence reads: CASSGLAGGEETQYF.

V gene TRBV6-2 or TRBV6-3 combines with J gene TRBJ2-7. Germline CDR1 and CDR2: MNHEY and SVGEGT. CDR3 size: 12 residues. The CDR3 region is CASSYSNYEQYF.

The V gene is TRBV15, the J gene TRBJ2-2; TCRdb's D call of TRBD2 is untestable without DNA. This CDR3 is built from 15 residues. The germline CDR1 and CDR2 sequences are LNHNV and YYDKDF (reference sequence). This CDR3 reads CATSRERGGPGELFF.

The CDR3 spells CASSPPGRNTGELFF. This sequence joins TRBV18 and TRBJ2-2. Germline values: CDR1 KGHSH, CDR2 LQKENI. The CDR3 is 15 residues long. The full variable domain, in which reference TRBV18 and TRBJ2-2 provide the parts outside the CDR3, is NAGVMQNPRHLVRRRGQEARLRCSPMKGHSHVYWYRQLPEEGLKFMVYLQKENIIDESGMPKERFSAEFPKEGPSILRIQQVVRGDSAAYFCASSPPGRNTGELFFGEGSRLTVL.

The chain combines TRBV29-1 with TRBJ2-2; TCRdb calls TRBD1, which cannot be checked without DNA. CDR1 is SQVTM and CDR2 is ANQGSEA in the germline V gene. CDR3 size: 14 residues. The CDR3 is CSATGTGVPGELFF.

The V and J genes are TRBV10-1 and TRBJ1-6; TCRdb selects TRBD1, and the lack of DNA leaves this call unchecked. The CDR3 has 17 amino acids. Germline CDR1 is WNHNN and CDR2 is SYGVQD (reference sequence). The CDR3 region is CASTTTTASSYNSPLHF.

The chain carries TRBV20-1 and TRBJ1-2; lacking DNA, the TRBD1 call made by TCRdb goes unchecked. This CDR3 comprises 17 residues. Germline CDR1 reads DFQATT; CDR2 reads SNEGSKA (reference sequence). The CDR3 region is CSARDRTGGLTNYGYTF.

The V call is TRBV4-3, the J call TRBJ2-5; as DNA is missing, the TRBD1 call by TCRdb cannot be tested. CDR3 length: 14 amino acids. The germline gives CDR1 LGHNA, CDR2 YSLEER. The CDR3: CASSTGRAGETQYF.

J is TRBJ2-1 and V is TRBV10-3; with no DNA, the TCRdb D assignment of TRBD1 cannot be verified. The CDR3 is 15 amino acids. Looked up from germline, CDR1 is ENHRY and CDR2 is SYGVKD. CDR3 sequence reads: CAISEFGEGADEQFF.

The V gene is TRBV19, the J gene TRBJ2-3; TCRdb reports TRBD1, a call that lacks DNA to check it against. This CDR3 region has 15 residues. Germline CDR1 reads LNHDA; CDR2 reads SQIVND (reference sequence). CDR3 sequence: CASSPWDTMWDTQYF.

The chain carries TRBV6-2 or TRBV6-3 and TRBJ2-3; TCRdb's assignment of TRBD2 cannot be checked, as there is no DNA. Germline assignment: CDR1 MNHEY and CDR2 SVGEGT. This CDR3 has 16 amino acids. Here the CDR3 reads CASSYGSGGPTDTQYF.

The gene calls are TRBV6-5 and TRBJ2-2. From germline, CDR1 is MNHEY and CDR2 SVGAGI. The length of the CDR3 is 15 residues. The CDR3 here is CASSYGQANTGELFF.

The CDR3: CASSQDRIRSPNGYTF. This rearrangement joins TRBV4-3 to TRBJ1-2. The CDR3 extends over 16 amino acids. CDR1 and CDR2 from the germline V gene are LGHNA and YSLEER.